Below, 31 T cell receptor beta chains from the same sample are listed, as sequenced in a study of CD8+ T cells in alopecia areata. cDNA serving as the sequencing template came from extracted, reverse transcribed RNA. Sequenced by immunoSEQ multiplex PCR; TCRdb stores in-frame clones only, minus some. The table shows roughly 250,000 clones, with 60% occurring only once. Noted treatment: oral pan-JAK inhibitor, 5-10 mg twice daily. The sample here was CD4+ T cells sorted from blood, taken around week 53, from a patient treated with tofacitinib. These receptors were obtained from a human donor with alopecia areata.

This clone was recorded a few times. V and J are TRBV5-1 and TRBJ2-2, with 8 nucleotides matching TRBD2. Germline values: CDR1 SGHRS, CDR2 YFSETQ. Losses at the gene ends were 3 bases for V and 3 bases for J; bases not matched to a gene: 7. The CDR3 covers 16 residues. DNA of the CDR3: TGCGCCAGCAGCTGGACCGGGACTAGGGACACCGGGGAGCTGTTTTTT. Its translation: CASSWTGTRDTGELFF.

This clone occurred a few times. J is TRBJ1-5 and V is TRBV6-6; no clear D gene. From germline, CDR1 is MNHNY and CDR2 SVGAGI (reference sequence). This CDR3 is built from 13 residues. Deletions cut 6 bases from V and 7 bases from J, with 13 bases between. The CDR3 bases are TGTGCCAGCAGCTCTGAGACGTCCCAGCCCCAGCATTTT. This codes for CASSSETSQPQHF.

This clone was detected only once. J is TRBJ2-3 and V is TRBV11-2; D is unresolved. The CDR3 spans 14 residues. Germline lookup yields CDR1 SGHAT and CDR2 FQNNGV. Trimming left V 5 bases short and J 2 bases short, with 11 bases between. The DNA for the CDR3 is TGTGCCAGCAGCCGAAGGATCCTCACAGATACGCAGTATTTT. This sequence encodes CASSRRILTDTQYF.

The chain links TRBV6-1 to TRBJ2-5, with D uncertain. Gene TRBJ2-7 matches the end of the DNA better, so the J call may be wrong. The CDR3 has 13 residues. Per the germline V gene, CDR1 is MNHNS and CDR2 is SASEGT. The CDR3 nucleotides read TGTGCCAGCAGTGTCAACAGAGGCTACGAGCAGTACTTC. Its translation: CASSVNRGYEQYF.

This clone occurred a few times. The chain's CDR3 is CAGYFGYGYTF. CDR3 coding DNA: TGTGCCGGCTATTTTGGGTATGGCTACACCTTC. The gene calls are TRBV30 and TRBJ1-2; no clear D gene. The CDR3 has 11 amino acids. CDR1 GTSNPN and CDR2 SVGIG come from the germline V gene (reference sequence). Trimming took 8 bases from V and 5 from J, leaving 12 bases between them.

The chain combines TRBV6-5 with TRBJ2-3; 9 nucleotides agree with TRBD1. The CDR3 contains 16 residues. The germline CDR1 and CDR2 sequences are MNHEY and SVGAGI. V shed 4 bases, J shed 3 bases, and the junction held 8 bases outside the gene matches. For the CDR3, the DNA is TGTGCCAGCAGTTCCCCGTCCGGACAGGGGACAGATACGCAGTATTTT. Amino acids: CASSSPSGQGTDTQYF.

The V gene is TRBV4-3, the J gene TRBJ1-4, with no clear D. CDR3 length: 18 residues. CDR1 and CDR2 (germline): LGHNA, YSLEER. V shed 1 base and J shed 5 bases, with 20 bases lying between them. DNA for the CDR3: TGCGCCAGCAGCCAAGGCCCAGACGGAAATGCACCCAATGAAAAACTGTTTTTT. It yields the protein CASSQGPDGNAPNEKLFF.

This clone was detected only a few times. V usage is TRBV29-1 and J usage is TRBJ1-2; D not certain. Deletions cut 1 base from V and 2 bases from J, with 11 bases between. Germline assignment: CDR1 SQVTM and CDR2 ANQGSEA. The CDR3 has 14 residues. The chain's CDR3 is CSVEVSRMNYGYTF. As DNA, the CDR3 is TGCAGCGTTGAAGTTTCCAGGATGAACTATGGCTACACCTTC.

This chain links TRBV29-1 with TRBJ1-1; D might be TRBD1 (5 bases). The V end was cut by 4 bases, the J end by 9 bases, with 12 bases between. The CDR3 has 11 residues. The germline gives CDR1 SQVTM, CDR2 ANQGSEA. The DNA of the CDR3 is TGCAGCGTTGGGCAGGGACCGCAAGCTTTCTTT. Translating it yields CSVGQGPQAFF.

This sequence joins TRBV5-1 and TRBJ1-1; D unclear. The CDR3 has 15 residues. Germline V gene data show CDR1 as SGHRS and CDR2 as YFSETQ. V shed 1 base and J shed 1 base, with 11 bases lying between them. This chain's CDR3 is CASSLLGKGNTEAFF. The CDR3 bases are TGCGCCAGCAGCTTGCTAGGTAAAGGGAACACTGAAGCTTTCTTT.

The chain is built from TRBV30 and TRBJ2-5; 10 bases align to TRBD2. Germline V gives CDR1 GTSNPN, CDR2 SVGIG (reference sequence). The CDR3 runs 14 residues. After removal of 4 bases from V and 5 bases from J, the junction contained 7 bases not matched to a gene. The CDR3 spells CAWTRLAGRETQYF. CDR3 in DNA: TGTGCCTGGACCCGACTAGCGGGCAGGGAGACCCAGTACTTC.

A note on this clone: At the DNA level, this CDR3 is encoded by other sequences in the same sample as well. This rearrangement joins TRBV9 to TRBJ2-7; a possible D gene is TRBD1 (5 bases). The CDR3 contains 14 residues. The germline CDR1 and CDR2 sequences are SGDLS and YYNGEE. V was shortened by 0 bases and J by 0 bases, with 7 bases between the two germline ends. CDR3 sequence: CASSVGQFSYEQYF. CDR3 DNA: TGTGCCAGCAGCGTAGGACAGTTCTCCTACGAGCAGTACTTC.

The J gene is TRBJ2-5, the V gene TRBV15, with TRBD2 as a possible D gene (5 bases). Trimming took 9 bases from V and 1 from J, leaving 18 bases between them. Per germline, CDR1 LNHNV and CDR2 YYDKDF (reference sequence). The CDR3 totals 15 residues. The CDR3 DNA reads as TGTGCCACTGCCTTGGGGAGCGGAGGCCAAGAGACCCAGTACTTC. Its protein is CATALGSGGQETQYF.

A word on this clone: The junction does not match germline at one end; this may be a read error. The genes are TRBV19 and TRBJ1-2; D is ambiguous. Germline V gene lookup returns CDR1 LNHDA and CDR2 SQIVND (reference sequence). This CDR3 has 11 residues. The CDR3 protein is CASGIGYGYTF. DNA for the CDR3: TGTGCCAGTGGTATCGGCTATGGCTACACCTTC.

The chain has TRBV7-8 and TRBJ1-1, with a tentative D call TRBD1 (5 bases). Germline V lookup: CDR1 SGHVS, CDR2 FQNEAQ. V was shortened by 5 bases and J by 7 bases, with 14 bases between the two germline ends. The CDR3 totals 13 residues. DNA of the CDR3: TGTGCCAGCAGCGACCGGAGGGGCCTTGAAGCTTTCTTT. It is translated as CASSDRRGLEAFF.

This chain links TRBV5-6 with TRBJ1-2, with TRBD1 identical over 7 bases. Looked up from germline, CDR1 is SGHDT and CDR2 is YYEEEE. Trimming cost V 1 base and J 6 bases; bases outside gene matches: 6. This CDR3 region has 14 residues. Here the CDR3 DNA reads TGTGCCAGCAGCTTGCTACAGGGGATACATGGCTACACCTTC. Translated: CASSLLQGIHGYTF.

Of note for this clone: The identical CDR3 is also encoded by other nucleotide sequences in the sample. The genes are TRBV30 and TRBJ1-5, with D uncertain. The CDR3 runs to 13 residues. Between the trimmed V and J ends, which lost 0 bases and 4 bases, there was a span of 7 bases. Germline V gene data show CDR1 as GTSNPN and CDR2 as SVGIG (reference sequence). CDR3 loop: CAWSVSVNQPQHF. The CDR3 region has the DNA TGTGCCTGGAGTGTCTCCGTGAATCAGCCCCAGCATTTT.

This clone was seen just once. This chain uses TRBV5-1 with TRBJ1-2; D perhaps matches TRBD1 (6 bases). The germline V and J ends were trimmed by 3 bases and 4 bases, with 16 bases remaining between them. The CDR3 is 15 residues long. Germline V gives CDR1 SGHRS, CDR2 YFSETQ. In DNA, the CDR3 is TGCGCCAGCAGCTACTCGAACAGGGACCGCTATGGCTACACCTTC. It codes for CASSYSNRDRYGYTF.

This rearrangement joins TRBV9 to TRBJ2-3; D possibly corresponds to TRBD1 (5 bases). The germline V and J ends were trimmed by 2 bases and 4 bases, with 8 bases remaining between them. CDR3 length equals 13 residues. The V gene's germline CDR1 is SGDLS and CDR2 YYNGEE. The CDR3 DNA reads as TGTGCCAGCAGCGTCCAGGGTGCAGATACGCAGTATTTT. Translating it yields CASSVQGADTQYF.

The chain links TRBV27 to TRBJ2-4, with a tentative D call TRBD1 (6 bases). Trimming took 1 base from V and 3 from J, leaving 13 bases between them. This CDR3 is 16 amino acids long. Germline V lookup: CDR1 MNHEY, CDR2 SMNVEV (reference sequence). The CDR3 bases are TGTGCCAGCAGTTTATTCGCACAGGGCGGCAAAAACATTCAGTACTTC. Its protein is CASSLFAQGGKNIQYF.

J is TRBJ1-1 and V is TRBV4-2; D is perhaps TRBD1 (6 bases). The V and J ends lost 6 bases and 2 bases respectively, with 13 bases between them. This CDR3 spans 14 amino acids. Germline values: CDR1 LGHNA, CDR2 YNFKEQ. This CDR3 is CASSTGQRNTEAFF. CDR3 nucleotides: TGTGCCAGCAGTACGGGACAAAGAAACACTGAAGCTTTCTTT.

The J gene is TRBJ1-1, the V gene TRBV2, with D perhaps TRBD1 (5 bases). The CDR3 contains 12 residues. V shed 8 bases and J shed 3 bases, with 10 bases lying between them. Germline CDR1 and CDR2: SNHLY and FYNNEI. CDR3 bases: TGTGCCAGCGCGGGGGAGGACACTGAAGCTTTCTTT. Its protein is CASAGEDTEAFF.

There are a few counts of this clone. This chain links TRBV18 with TRBJ2-4, with 9 bases identical to TRBD1. CDR3 length: 18 residues. The junction had 10 bases not matched to a gene; V was cut back by 4 bases and J by 0 bases. Germline CDR1 and CDR2: KGHSH and LQKENI. The CDR3 protein is CASSRGQGRALAKNIQYF. The DNA for the CDR3 is TGTGCCAGCTCACGGGGACAGGGAAGGGCCTTAGCCAAAAACATTCAGTACTTC.

V and J are TRBV6-1 and TRBJ2-7; D is unresolved. CDR1 is MNHNS and CDR2 is SASEGT in the germline V gene. V dropped 2 bases and J dropped 12 bases, with 11 bases sitting between them. The CDR3 has 11 amino acids. The CDR3 spells CASSEKVPRYF. The CDR3 DNA sequence: TGTGCCAGCAGTGAAAAGGTCCCGCGGTACTTC.

The genes are TRBV29-1 and TRBJ2-3; D perhaps matches TRBD1 (6 bases). Trimming left V 8 bases short and J 6 bases short, with 18 bases between. The germline gives CDR1 SQVTM, CDR2 ANQGSEA. The CDR3 is made up of 13 amino acids. CDR3 nucleotides: TGCAGCCTGCTGGGGGCCGGGTATGATACGCAGTATTTT. Translating gives CSLLGAGYDTQYF.

The chain links TRBV7-8 to TRBJ2-7, with 12 bases that match TRBD2. This CDR3 contains 16 residues. The ends lost 3 bases at V and 1 base at J; junction bases unmatched: 4. CDR1 SGHVS and CDR2 FQNEAQ come from the germline V gene. Here the CDR3 reads CASSFGLAGSSYEQYF. The CDR3 region has the DNA TGTGCCAGCAGCTTCGGACTAGCGGGGTCGTCCTACGAGCAGTACTTC.

There are a few counts of this clone. J is TRBJ1-1 and V is TRBV2, with 10 positions matching TRBD1. CDR3 size: 11 residues. Trimming at V came to 5 bases and at J to 11 bases, leaving 2 bases not matched to a gene. Germline V gene data show CDR1 as SNHLY and CDR2 as FYNNEI. The CDR3 sequence is CASSTGQGAFF. The CDR3, as DNA: TGTGCCAGCAGTACGGGACAGGGGGCTTTCTTT.

The V gene is TRBV30, the J gene TRBJ2-2; no definite D call. Deletions cut 4 bases from V and 1 base from J, with 7 bases between. The CDR3 covers 13 residues. Looked up from germline, CDR1 is GTSNPN and CDR2 is SVGIG (reference sequence). CDR3: CAWIAGNTGELFF. In nucleotides, the CDR3 is TGTGCCTGGATCGCAGGGAACACCGGGGAGCTGTTTTTT.

The chain is built from TRBV5-1 and TRBJ2-5, with TRBD2 matching 7 bases. V was pared by 1 base and J by 5 bases, with 8 bases of the junction left unmatched. The CDR3 extends over 15 amino acids. Germline V gives CDR1 SGHRS, CDR2 YFSETQ. The chain's CDR3 is CASSLLASGEETQYF. Here the CDR3 DNA reads TGCGCCAGCAGCTTGCTCGCGAGCGGGGAGGAGACCCAGTACTTC. The whole variable domain, filled in from reference TRBV5-1 and TRBJ2-5, reads KAGVTQTPRYLIKTRGQQVTLSCSPISGHRSVSWYQQTPGQGLQFLFEYFSETQRNKGNFPGRFSGRQFSNSRSEMNVSTLELGDSALYLCASSLLASGEETQYFGPGTRLLVL.

The chain uses TRBV5-1 and TRBJ2-6, with 7 bases aligning to TRBD1. CDR3 length equals 16 residues. CDR1 and CDR2 (germline): SGHRS, YFSETQ. Trimming cost V 4 bases and J 2 bases; bases outside gene matches: 6. CDR3 in DNA: TGCGCCAGCAGCCCCCTGACAGGGCCTGGGGCCAACGTCCTGACTTTC. Its translation: CASSPLTGPGANVLTF.

This clone was counted only a few times. The V gene is TRBV18, the J gene TRBJ2-7; 7 bases match TRBD1. CDR3 length: 13 residues. Germline-derived CDR1 and CDR2 are KGHSH and LQKENI. V gave up 3 bases and J gave up 5 bases; unmatched junction bases: 4. The CDR3 sequence is CASSPYDRDEQYF. The CDR3 coding sequence is TGTGCCAGCTCACCTTATGACAGGGACGAGCAGTACTTC.